This T cell receptor beta chain derives from a study of blood T cell repertoires in COVID-19. The wider study: Collection of acute and convalescent COVID-19 samples took place in the United States, Italy and Spain.

In the original analysis: Reference gene primer amplification in the assay estimated nucleated cell counts. Clones were read by immunoSEQ multiplex PCR, and TCRdb kept only the in-frame ones, dropping some. V and J calls and clone size are copied from that table; D and trimming were computed from the DNA. The data show about 130,000 clones, 86% seen once. The participants were between roughly 18 and 90 years old and came from under 25 US areas. Recovered status applied to Cohort 3 donors who had two consecutive negative PCRs. It also applied to those with clearance or with symptom resolution. The CDR3 contains 16 residues. V lost 3 bases and J lost 4; bases outside the gene matches: 10. Per the germline V gene, CDR1 is SGDLS and CDR2 is YYNGEE.

The rearrangement uses TRBV9 and TRBJ2-3; 8 bases agree with TRBD2. The clonotype comes from a man in his forties or fifties who had recovered from COVID-19. Sequencing was done on a sample of PBMCs or T cells enriched from blood (not recorded which). Here the CDR3 DNA reads TGTGCCAGCAGCGCCCGACAGCGGGGGTACGCAGATACGCAGTATTTT. Its protein is CASSARQRGYADTQYF.